These 7 T cell receptor beta chains originate from one sample sequenced in a study of cytomegalovirus exposure and HLA in healthy donors. It was with 60 Vbeta and 13 Jbeta primers that the PCR ran. Using immunoSEQ multiplex PCR, the repertoire was profiled, and TCRdb retains in-frame clones only, with some absent. Among approximately 180,000 clones listed, around four fifths were seen once. Specimen: PBMCs. The receptors originated from a woman aged 35 to 49 in good health and CMV-seronegative.

This chain links TRBV5-4 with TRBJ2-2, with D perhaps TRBD2 (5 bases). CDR3 length equals 11 residues. Trimming removed 8 bases from V and 7 bases from J, with 9 bases in between. Per the germline V gene, CDR1 is SGHNT and CDR2 is YYREEE (reference sequence). The CDR3 spells CASLRGGELFF. The CDR3 DNA reads as TGTGCCAGTCTCCGGGGCGGGGAGCTGTTTTTT.

The chain is built from TRBV7-2 and TRBJ1-2, with a possible D match to TRBD1 (6 bases). The V end was cut by 5 bases, the J end by 8 bases, with 18 bases between. This CDR3 has 14 residues. CDR1 is SGHTA, CDR2 FQGNSA, per germline. CDR3 in DNA: TGTGCCAGCAGCCCGTCCCAGGGACATCGGGGCTACACCTTC. Translated: CASSPSQGHRGYTF. Combining the CDR3 with reference TRBV7-2 and TRBJ1-2 gives the whole variable domain GAGVSQSPSNKVTEKGKDVELRCDPISGHTALYWYRQSLGQGLEFLIYFQGNSAPDKSGLPSDRFSAERTGGSVSTLTIQRTQQEDSAVYLCASSPSQGHRGYTFGSGTRLTVV.

This clone showed up just a few times. This chain links TRBV19 with TRBJ2-7; TRBD2 matches at 7 bases. This CDR3 has 15 amino acids. The germline gives CDR1 LNHDA, CDR2 SQIVND (reference sequence). J lost 0 bases, V lost 5 bases, and 7 bases had no gene match. The CDR3 DNA is TGTGCCAGTAGTGCCCTAGCGGTCCCCTCCTACGAGCAGTACTTC. This gives the protein CASSALAVPSYEQYF.

This clone was found once. The CDR3 coding sequence is TGTGCCAGCAGAACAACCACGAACACTGAAGCTTTCTTT. Protein: CASRTTTNTEAFF. The chain is built from TRBV6-1 and TRBJ1-1; D unclear. V gave up 6 bases and J gave up 1 base, with 9 bases separating them. CDR3 length: 13 amino acids. Germline CDR1 is MNHNS and CDR2 is SASEGT.

The gene calls are TRBV2 and TRBJ1-5; 8 bases line up with TRBD1. V was pared by 5 bases and J by 4 bases, with 7 bases of the junction left unmatched. Per the germline V gene, CDR1 is SNHLY and CDR2 is FYNNEI. The CDR3 runs 15 residues. In DNA form, the CDR3 reads TGTGCCAGCAGTAGTACAGGGGGTCCAAATCAGCCCCAGCATTTT. The encoded protein is CASSSTGGPNQPQHF.

The rearrangement joins TRBV7-9 to TRBJ1-5; TRBD1 matches 11 bases. Germline V gene sequence: CDR1 SEHNR, CDR2 FQNEAQ (reference sequence). The V segment lost 1 base and the J segment 1 base; nucleotides outside the gene matches: 3. The CDR3 loop spans 17 amino acids. The CDR3 DNA follows: TGTGCCAGCAGCTTAGGGACAGGGGGCGGGAGCAATCAGCCCCAGCATTTT. This encodes CASSLGTGGGSNQPQHF.

The chain employs TRBV4-1 and TRBJ2-4, with 7 nucleotides matching TRBD2. The junction had 16 bases not matched to a gene; V was cut back by 2 bases and J by 0 bases. This CDR3 has 20 residues. Germline V CDR1 and CDR2: MGHRA, YSYEKL. The chain's CDR3 is CASSQNGPERGLVAKNIQYF. CDR3 in DNA: TGCGCCAGCAGCCAAAACGGGCCCGAGCGGGGCTTGGTAGCCAAAAACATTCAGTACTTC.